This passage covers 18 T cell receptor beta chains from one sample sequenced in a study of cytomegalovirus exposure and HLA in healthy donors (dated by TCRdb to about 2017). The receptor library was made with the immunoSEQ multiplex PCR assay. For the multiplex PCR, a mixture combining 60 forward primers for TCR Vbeta segments and 13 reverse primers for TCR Jbeta segments was used. TCRdb retrieved this table from immuneACCESS and kept in-frame rearrangements only. Not all clones are present; in checked studies, unresolved V genes account for under half, and no reason is known for the remainder. The sample yields some 130,000 clones; around 81% were counted once. The biggest ten clones account for about 0.7% of the sample. The sample was PBMCs. These receptors were collected from a man aged 18 to 30 in good health and CMV-seronegative.

The rearrangement links TRBV7-6 to TRBJ2-1; D gene unclear. Germline CDR1 reads SGHVS; CDR2 reads FNYEAQ. V was pared by 2 bases and J by 8 bases, with 10 bases between. This CDR3 contains 13 residues. CDR3 region: CASSLLSRDEQFF. In nucleotides, the CDR3 is TGTGCCAGCAGCTTATTATCACGAGATGAGCAGTTCTTC.

The rearrangement links TRBV7-9 to TRBJ1-2; perhaps TRBD1 as D (5 bases). V gave up 2 bases and J gave up 5 bases, with 12 bases separating them. CDR1 and CDR2 (germline): SEHNR, FQNEAQ (reference sequence). The CDR3 length is 14 residues. As DNA, the CDR3 is TGTGCCAGCAGCTTACCAGGGTGGGATTATGGCTACACCTTC. This encodes CASSLPGWDYGYTF.

The genes are TRBV7-9 and TRBJ2-6; D may be TRBD1 (5 bases). CDR3 length: 15 amino acids. With 4 bases removed from V and 2 bases from J, the gap between germline ends came to 9 bases. The germline gives CDR1 SEHNR, CDR2 FQNEAQ (reference sequence). This CDR3 reads CASSYKGAGANVLTF. CDR3 in DNA: TGTGCCAGCAGCTACAAAGGGGCTGGGGCCAACGTCCTGACTTTC.

V and J are TRBV7-2 and TRBJ1-2, with D perhaps matching TRBD1 (5 bases). V lost 5 bases, J lost 4 bases, and 14 bases lay in between. The CDR3 totals 14 residues. Germline assignment: CDR1 SGHTA and CDR2 FQGNSA. As DNA, the CDR3 is TGTGCCAGCAGCCCCCCGGGGGGAGCCTATGGCTACACCTTC. It yields the protein CASSPPGGAYGYTF.

The genes are TRBV6-5 and TRBJ2-2; 13 bases line up with TRBD2. Germline V CDR1 and CDR2: MNHEY, SVGAGI. V lost 0 bases to trimming and J lost 7 bases; unmatched junction nucleotides: 2. The CDR3 sequence is 16 residues long. The CDR3, as DNA: TGTGCCAGCAGTTACTCGACTAGCGGGGGGAACGGGGAGCTGTTTTTT. The encoded protein is CASSYSTSGGNGELFF.

V and J are TRBV5-1 and TRBJ1-6; D perhaps matches TRBD1 (6 bases). V lost 0 bases, J lost 5 bases, and 15 bases lay in between. CDR1 SGHRS and CDR2 YFSETQ come from the germline V gene. This CDR3 contains 17 residues. CDR3 sequence reads: CASSLVPQGTDNSPLHF. CDR3 coding DNA: TGCGCCAGCAGCTTGGTCCCGCAGGGGACGGATAATTCACCCCTCCACTTT.

The chain couples TRBV6-5 to TRBJ2-7, with a weak D call TRBD1 (6 bases). Trimming left V 5 bases short and J 3 bases short, with 8 bases between. Germline V gene data show CDR1 as MNHEY and CDR2 as SVGAGI. The CDR3 is 12 amino acids. The CDR3, as DNA: TGTGCCAGCAGTGACAGGTTCTACGAGCAGTACTTC. It translates to CASSDRFYEQYF.

This clone was detected a few times. V and J are TRBV28 and TRBJ1-1; D is unresolved. Germline CDR1 MDHEN, CDR2 SYDVKM. V gave up 8 bases and J gave up 1 base, with 11 bases separating them. The CDR3 loop spans 13 amino acids. The CDR3 loop is CASPTPGNTEAFF. The DNA for the CDR3 is TGTGCCAGCCCTACTCCAGGGAACACTGAAGCTTTCTTT. The full variable domain, completed using reference TRBV28 and TRBJ1-1, is DVKVTQSSRYLVKRTGEKVFLECVQDMDHENMFWYRQDPGLGLRLIYFSYDVKMKEKGDIPEGYSVSREKKERFSLILESASTNQTSMYLCASPTPGNTEAFFGQGTRLTVV.

This clone has only one observation. This rearrangement joins TRBV7-8 to TRBJ1-1; possible D gene TRBD1, 5 bases. With 5 bases removed from V and 0 bases from J, the gap between germline ends came to 19 bases. Per the germline V gene, CDR1 is SGHVS and CDR2 is FQNEAQ. The CDR3 has 17 residues. In DNA, the CDR3 is TGTGCCAGCAGCCCCCTCCGAATCCTAGGGGTGAACACTGAAGCTTTCTTT. Translation: CASSPLRILGVNTEAFF. Filled out from reference TRBV7-8 and TRBJ1-1, the complete variable domain reads GAGVSQSPRYKVAKRGQDVALRCDPISGHVSLFWYQQALGQGPEFLTYFQNEAQLDKSGLPSDRFFAERPEGSVSTLKIQRTQQEDSAVYLCASSPLRILGVNTEAFFGQGTRLTVV.

The V gene is TRBV28, the J gene TRBJ2-7; the D gene is possibly TRBD1 (6 bases). CDR1 MDHEN and CDR2 SYDVKM come from the germline V gene. There are 13 residues in the CDR3. V lost 3 bases and J 2 bases, leaving 8 bases between the germline ends. The CDR3 DNA is TGTGCCAGCAGTTTGCAGGGGCCCTACGAGCAGTACTTC. Residues: CASSLQGPYEQYF.

The chain uses TRBV28 and TRBJ1-5, with TRBD1 as a possible D gene (6 bases). Germline CDR1 MDHEN, CDR2 SYDVKM. The CDR3 has 13 amino acids. V dropped 7 bases and J dropped 5 bases, with 12 bases sitting between them. The CDR3 sequence is CASTKQGYQPQHF. As DNA, the CDR3 is TGTGCCAGCACCAAACAGGGCTATCAGCCCCAGCATTTT.

This chain joins TRBV11-3 and TRBJ2-5; no clear D gene. There are 14 residues in the CDR3. Deletions cut 2 bases from V and 2 bases from J, with 9 bases between. Germline V gene sequence: CDR1 SGHNT, CDR2 YENEEA. CDR3 bases: TGTGCCAGCAGCTTAAGCACAGATCAAGAGACCCAGTACTTC. Amino acids: CASSLSTDQETQYF. The whole variable domain, remainder taken from reference TRBV11-3 and TRBJ2-5, is EAGVVQSPRYKIIEKKQPVAFWCNPISGHNTLYWYLQNLGQGPELLIRYENEEAVDDSQLPKDRFSAERLKGVDSTLKIQPAELGDSAVYLCASSLSTDQETQYFGPGTRLLVL.

This rearrangement joins TRBV5-5 to TRBJ1-2, with 8 bases fitting TRBD1. The V segment lost 3 bases and the J segment 3 bases; nucleotides outside the gene matches: 7. The CDR3 totals 15 residues. CDR1 is SGHKS and CDR2 is YYEKEE in the germline V gene (reference sequence). The chain's CDR3 is CASSSKQGADYGYTF. In nucleotides, the CDR3 is TGTGCCAGCAGCTCGAAGCAGGGGGCGGACTATGGCTACACCTTC.

The DNA of the CDR3 is TGTGCCAGCGGAAGGGGGCTGAGTTATTCACCCCTCCACTTT. It translates to CASGRGLSYSPLHF. The chain has TRBV27 and TRBJ1-6; 7 bases agree with TRBD1. CDR1 is MNHEY, CDR2 SMNVEV, per germline (reference sequence). This CDR3 contains 14 residues. V gave up 8 bases and J gave up 8 bases; unmatched junction bases: 9.

The chain uses TRBV29-1 and TRBJ2-2; 8 bases map to TRBD2. The germline CDR1 and CDR2 sequences are SQVTM and ANQGSEA. The CDR3 length is 15 residues. V shed 6 bases, J shed 5 bases, and the junction held 11 bases outside the gene matches. CDR3 DNA sequence: TGCAGCGTGGGAACCGGGACTAGGAAGACCGGGGAGCTGTTTTTT. Translation gives CSVGTGTRKTGELFF.

This chain links TRBV7-2 with TRBJ1-1, with unresolved D. This CDR3 has 10 residues. V shed 7 bases and J shed 7 bases, with 7 bases lying between them. Germline CDR1 reads SGHTA; CDR2 reads FQGNSA. CDR3 nucleotide sequence: TGTGCCAGCAACTCGAATGAAGCTTTCTTT. It codes for CASNSNEAFF.

The chain joins TRBV30 to TRBJ1-3; no clear D. Germline values: CDR1 GTSNPN, CDR2 SVGIG (reference sequence). V lost 0 bases and J lost 0, with 12 bases in between. The CDR3 spans 16 residues. In DNA form, the CDR3 reads TGTGCCTGGAGTGTAAGGAGGGCCCGCTCTGGAAACACCATATATTTT. It codes for CAWSVRRARSGNTIYF.

This clone was recorded only once. The rearrangement uses TRBV28 and TRBJ1-5; D remains unclear. This CDR3 is built from 10 residues. CDR1 MDHEN and CDR2 SYDVKM come from the germline V gene. Trimming shortened V by 6 bases and J by 11 bases, and 8 bases separated the two germline ends. The chain's CDR3 is CASRQVSQHF. The CDR3 DNA reads TGTGCCAGCAGGCAGGTCTCCCAGCATTTT. The variable domain in full, with the rest retrieved from reference TRBV28 and TRBJ1-5, is DVKVTQSSRYLVKRTGEKVFLECVQDMDHENMFWYRQDPGLGLRLIYFSYDVKMKEKGDIPEGYSVSREKKERFSLILESASTNQTSMYLCASRQVSQHFGDGTRLSIL.